This T cell receptor (beta chain) is drawn from a study of cytomegalovirus exposure and HLA in healthy donors. The wider study: The 500 to 750 first-cohort repertoires and the 100 to 150 validation repertoires shared the same platform, a later analysis reported.

Using immunoSEQ multiplex PCR, the repertoire was profiled, and TCRdb retains in-frame clones only, with some absent. The sample shows 110,000 or so clones, 86% of them seen only once. J was trimmed by 0 bases and V by 0 bases; bases with no gene match: 8. The CDR3 has 17 residues. Germline assignment: CDR1 SGHDT and CDR2 YYEEEE. This chain uses TRBV5-6 with TRBJ2-7, with TRBD1 matching over 8 bases. The source material was PBMCs. This TCR derives from a man aged 18 to 30 in good health and CMV-seronegative. The CDR3 protein is CASSLGLGTGGSYEQYF. Written as DNA, the CDR3 is TGTGCCAGCAGCTTGGGTCTGGGGACAGGAGGCTCCTACGAGCAGTACTTC.